This T cell receptor beta chain was observed in a study of shared clonotypes between healthy human individuals. TCRdb's copy holds only in-frame clones and misses some; the assay was immunoSEQ multiplex PCR. The sample includes some 1,100,000 clones, 78% of them seen just once. Comments on this clone: What it binds is not known.

The germline gives CDR1 LNHNV, CDR2 YYDKDF (reference sequence). The length of the CDR3 is 18 residues. V dropped 5 bases and J dropped 0 bases, with 20 bases sitting between them. Broader study findings: Naive subsets tended to show greater estimated richness than memory subsets. Of the naive CD4 clonotypes, 4% to 5% were shared across several donors. Sequencing depth was expected to influence donor clonotype sharing. Unshared clonotypes carried lower generation probabilities than those common to all four donors.

The chain is built from TRBV15 and TRBJ1-5; D is unresolved. The TCR sequence derives from a man in his late teens or twenties in good health. Some clones in this sample may be carry-over from other donors' samples. Sequences were obtained from memory CD4+ T cells from PBMCs. Subset of the sample: CD45RA-negative fraction. This CDR3 is CATSRSLDRYYSNQPQHF. CDR3 DNA sequence: TGTGCCACCAGCCGATCCCTCGACCGATACTATAGCAATCAGCCCCAGCATTTT.